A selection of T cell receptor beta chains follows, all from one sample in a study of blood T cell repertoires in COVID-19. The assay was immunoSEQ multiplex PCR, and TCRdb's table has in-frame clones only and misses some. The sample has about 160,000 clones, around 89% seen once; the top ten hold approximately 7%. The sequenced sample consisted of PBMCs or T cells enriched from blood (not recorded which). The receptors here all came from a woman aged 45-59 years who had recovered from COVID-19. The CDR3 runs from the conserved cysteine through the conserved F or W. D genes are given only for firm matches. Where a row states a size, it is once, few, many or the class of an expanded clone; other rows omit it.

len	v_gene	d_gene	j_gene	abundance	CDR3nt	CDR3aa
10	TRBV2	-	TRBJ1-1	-	TGTGCCAGTTCCGCCTGGAGGGCTTTCTTT	CASSAWRAFF
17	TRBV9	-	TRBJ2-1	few	TGTGCCAGCAGCGTAGGAGGGGGAGGGAGCTCCTACAATGAGCAGTTCTTC	CASSVGGGGSSYNEQFF
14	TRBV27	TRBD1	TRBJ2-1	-	TGTGCCAGCAGGGGGTCGGGACAGGGAAGCGAGCAGTTCTTC	CASRGSGQGSEQFF
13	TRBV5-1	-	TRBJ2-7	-	TGCGCCAGCAGCTTTAGCGGCGCCTACGAGCAGTACTTC	CASSFSGAYEQYF
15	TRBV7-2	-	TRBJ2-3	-	TGTGCCAGCAGCTTAAGGGGGGGCAGCACAGATACGCAGTATTTT	CASSLRGGSTDTQYF
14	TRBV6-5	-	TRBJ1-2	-	-	CASSSSTGTDGYTF
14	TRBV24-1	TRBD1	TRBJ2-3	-	TGTGCCACCAGTGTTGGGACAGGCACAGATACGCAGTATTTT	CATSVGTGTDTQYF
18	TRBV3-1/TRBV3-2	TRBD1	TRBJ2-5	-	TGTGCCAGCAGCCAAGACGTCCGAATAGGACAGGGTAAAGAGACCCAGTACTTC	CASSQDVRIGQGKETQYF
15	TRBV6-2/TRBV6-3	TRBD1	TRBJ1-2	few	TGTGCCAGCAGCCCGCTCCTCGGGACAGACTATGGCTACACCTTC	CASSPLLGTDYGYTF
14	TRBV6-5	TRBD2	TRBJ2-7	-	TGTGCCACCGTGTTCGGGGGGAGCTCCTACGAGCAGTACTTC	CATVFGGSSYEQYF
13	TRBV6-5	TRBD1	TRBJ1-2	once	TGTGCCAGCAGTTGGGGACAGAACTATGGCTACACCTTC	CASSWGQNYGYTF
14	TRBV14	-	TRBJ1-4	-	TGTGCCAGCAGCCAAGTTCGGGCTAATGAAAAACTGTTTTTT	CASSQVRANEKLFF
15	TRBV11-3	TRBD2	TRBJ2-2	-	TGTGCCAGCAGCCAGTTAGCGGGGGGAACCGGGGAGCTGTTTTTT	CASSQLAGGTGELFF
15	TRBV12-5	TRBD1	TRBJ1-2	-	TGTGCTAGTGGTTTAACAGGGGGCGGTGGCTATGGCTACACCTTC	CASGLTGGGGYGYTF
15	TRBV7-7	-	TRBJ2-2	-	TGTGCCAGCAGCTGGGGGCGGGTGAACACCGGGGAGCTGTTTTTT	CASSWGRVNTGELFF
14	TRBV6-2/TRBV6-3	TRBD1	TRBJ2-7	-	TGTGCCAGCAGGTACCCGGGACAGGGCTACGAGCAGTACTTC	CASRYPGQGYEQYF
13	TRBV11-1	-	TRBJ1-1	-	TGTGCCAGCAGCTACGGTTTGAACACTGAAGCTTTCTTT	CASSYGLNTEAFF
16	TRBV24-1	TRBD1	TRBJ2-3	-	TGTGCCACCAGTGATCCCCTGACAGGGGGGGCAGATACGCAGTATTTT	CATSDPLTGGADTQYF
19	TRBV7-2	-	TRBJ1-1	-	TGTGCCAGCAGCTCCCTGATTTCCCAAAGGGTGGGGAGGTACACTGAAGCTTTCTTT	CASSSLISQRVGRYTEAFF
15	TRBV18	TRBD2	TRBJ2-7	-	TGTGCCAGCTCACGGAGCGGGGGCGACTCCTACGAGCAGTACTTC	CASSRSGGDSYEQYF
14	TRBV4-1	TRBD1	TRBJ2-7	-	TGCGCCAGCAGCCGGACAGGGAACTCCTACGAGCAGTACTTC	CASSRTGNSYEQYF
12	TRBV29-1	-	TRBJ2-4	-	TGCAGCGTTGAGGCAGGGTTGGGCATTCAGTACTTC	CSVEAGLGIQYF
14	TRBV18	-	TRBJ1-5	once	TGTGCCAGCTCACCCCTCGGGGGAGATCAGCCCCAGCATTTT	CASSPLGGDQPQHF
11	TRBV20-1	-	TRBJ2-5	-	TGCAGTGGACTGATCCAAGAGACCCAGTACTTC	CSGLIQETQYF
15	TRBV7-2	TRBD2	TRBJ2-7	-	TGTGCCAGCAGCTTAGGTGGCGGGGGGGCAACCGAGCAGTACTTC	CASSLGGGGATEQYF
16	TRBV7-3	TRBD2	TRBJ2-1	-	TGTGCCAGCAGCCCCGGAGCGGGGAGATCCTACAATGAGCAGTTCTTC	CASSPGAGRSYNEQFF
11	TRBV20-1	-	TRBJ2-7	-	TGCAGGGCGGCCGGAGGGGACGAGCAGTACTTC	CRAAGGDEQYF
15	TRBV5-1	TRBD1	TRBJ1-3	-	TGCGCCAGCAGCTTGACCGGGGACAGTAAAAACACCATATATTTT	CASSLTGDSKNTIYF
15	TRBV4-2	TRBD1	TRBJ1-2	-	TGTGCCAGCAGCCAAGACGGGACAGAGCGGAATGGCTACACCTTC	CASSQDGTERNGYTF
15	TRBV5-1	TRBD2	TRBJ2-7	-	TGCGCCAGCAGCCCACGGACTAGCGGGGGCTACGAGCAGTACTTC	CASSPRTSGGYEQYF
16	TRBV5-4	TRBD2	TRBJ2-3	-	TGTGCCAGCAGGTTAGGTCTAGCGGACTACACAGATACGCAGTATTTT	CASRLGLADYTDTQYF
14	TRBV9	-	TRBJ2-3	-	TGTGCCAGCAGCGTGGGGACAAGCACAGATACGCAGTATTTT	CASSVGTSTDTQYF
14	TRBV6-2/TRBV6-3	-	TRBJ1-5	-	TGTGCCAGCAGTTACGGCTCTAGCAATCAGCCCCAGCATTTT	CASSYGSSNQPQHF
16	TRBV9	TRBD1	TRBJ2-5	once	TGTGCCAGCAGCTACGGGACAGGGCTTTCTCAAGAGACCCAGTACTTC	CASSYGTGLSQETQYF
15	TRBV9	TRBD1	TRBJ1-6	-	TGTGCCAGCAGCGCAGGGGGACAGTATAATTCACCCCTCCACTTT	CASSAGGQYNSPLHF
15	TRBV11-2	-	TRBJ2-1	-	TGTGCCAGCAGCTTGAGGAGGCTTCCGGCCAATGAGCAGTTCTTC	CASSLRRLPANEQFF
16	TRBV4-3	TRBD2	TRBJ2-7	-	TGCGCCAGCAGCCAAGTCTGGTCGGGGGAGGGATACGAGCAGTACTTC	CASSQVWSGEGYEQYF
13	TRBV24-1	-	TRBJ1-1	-	TGTGCCACCAGTGCCGCGTTGAACACTGAAGCTTTCTTT	CATSAALNTEAFF
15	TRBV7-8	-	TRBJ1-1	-	TGTGCCAGCAGCTTACGAACGACAGGTGAGGTTGAAGCTTTCTTT	CASSLRTTGEVEAFF
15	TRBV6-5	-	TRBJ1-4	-	TGTGCCAGCATGACAACCTCGGCAGGGAATGAAAAACTGTTTTTT	CASMTTSAGNEKLFF